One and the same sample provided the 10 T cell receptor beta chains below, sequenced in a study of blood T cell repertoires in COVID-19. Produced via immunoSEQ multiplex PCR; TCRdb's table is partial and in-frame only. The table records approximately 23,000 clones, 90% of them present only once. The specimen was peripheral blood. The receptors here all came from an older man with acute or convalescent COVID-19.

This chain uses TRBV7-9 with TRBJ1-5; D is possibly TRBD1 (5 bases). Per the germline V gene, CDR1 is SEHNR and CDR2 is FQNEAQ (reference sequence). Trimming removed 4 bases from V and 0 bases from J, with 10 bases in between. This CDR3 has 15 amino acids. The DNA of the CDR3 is TGTGCCAGCAGCTCCGACAGATATAGCAATCAGCCCCAGCATTTT. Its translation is CASSSDRYSNQPQHF. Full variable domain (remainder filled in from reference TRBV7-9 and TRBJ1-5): DTGVSQNPRHKITKRGQNVTFRCDPISEHNRLYWYRQTLGQGPEFLTYFQNEAQLEKSRLLSDRFSAERPKGSFSTLEIQRTEQGDSAMYLCASSSDRYSNQPQHFGDGTRLSIL.

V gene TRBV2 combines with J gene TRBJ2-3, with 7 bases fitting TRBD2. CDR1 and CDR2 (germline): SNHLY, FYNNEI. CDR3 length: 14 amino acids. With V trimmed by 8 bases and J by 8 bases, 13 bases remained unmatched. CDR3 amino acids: CASEPGTTVGTQYF. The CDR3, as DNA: TGTGCCAGCGAACCCGGGACTACAGTAGGTACGCAGTATTTT.

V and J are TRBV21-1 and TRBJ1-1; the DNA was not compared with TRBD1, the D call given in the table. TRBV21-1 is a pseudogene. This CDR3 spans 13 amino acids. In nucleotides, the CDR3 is TGTGCCAGCAGCAGACAGGGGTTCACTGAAGCTTTCTTT. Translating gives CASSRQGFTEAFF.

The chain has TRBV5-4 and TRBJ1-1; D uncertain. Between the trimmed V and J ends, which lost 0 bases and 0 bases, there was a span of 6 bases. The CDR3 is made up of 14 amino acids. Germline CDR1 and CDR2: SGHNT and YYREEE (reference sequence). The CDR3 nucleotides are TGTGCCAGCAGCTTGGGATCGGTGAACACTGAAGCTTTCTTT. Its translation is CASSLGSVNTEAFF.

The DNA for the CDR3 is TGTGCCAGCAGTTATCCCCACCGAGCGAACACTGAAGCTTTCTTT. It specifies CASSYPHRANTEAFF. The J gene is TRBJ1-1, the V gene TRBV6-2 or TRBV6-3; D is unresolved. This CDR3 is 15 amino acids long. Trimming took off 3 bases at V and 1 base at J, with 12 bases between the two ends. CDR1 is MNHEY and CDR2 is SVGEGT in the germline V gene.

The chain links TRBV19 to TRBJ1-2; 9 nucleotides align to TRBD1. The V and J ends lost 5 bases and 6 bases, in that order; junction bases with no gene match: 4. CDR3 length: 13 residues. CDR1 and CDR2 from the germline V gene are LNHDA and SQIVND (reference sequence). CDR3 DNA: TGTGCCAGTAGTGAAAGGACAGGGGATGGCTACACCTTC. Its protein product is CASSERTGDGYTF.

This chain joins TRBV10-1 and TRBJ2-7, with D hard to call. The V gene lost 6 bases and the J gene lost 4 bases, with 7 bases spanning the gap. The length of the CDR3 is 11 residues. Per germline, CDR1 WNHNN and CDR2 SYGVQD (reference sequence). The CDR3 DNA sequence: TGCGCCAGCAGGACCGGGTACGAGCAGTACTTC. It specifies CASRTGYEQYF.

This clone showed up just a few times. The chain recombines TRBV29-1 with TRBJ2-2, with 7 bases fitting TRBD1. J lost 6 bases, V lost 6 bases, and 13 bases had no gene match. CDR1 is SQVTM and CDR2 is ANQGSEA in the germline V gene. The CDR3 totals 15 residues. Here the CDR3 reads CSVGKRDSQAGELFF. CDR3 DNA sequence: TGCAGCGTCGGGAAAAGGGACAGTCAGGCCGGGGAGCTGTTTTTT.

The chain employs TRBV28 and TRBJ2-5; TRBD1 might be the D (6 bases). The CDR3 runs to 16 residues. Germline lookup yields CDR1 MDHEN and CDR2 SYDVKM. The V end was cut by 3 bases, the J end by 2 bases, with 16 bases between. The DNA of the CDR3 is TGTGCCAGCAGTTTTTGGAAAGGGGGTGCACAAGAGACCCAGTACTTC. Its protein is CASSFWKGGAQETQYF.

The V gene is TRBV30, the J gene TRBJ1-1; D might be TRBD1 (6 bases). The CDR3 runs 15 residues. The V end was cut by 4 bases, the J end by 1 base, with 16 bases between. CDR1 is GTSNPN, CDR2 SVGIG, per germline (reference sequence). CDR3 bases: TGTGCCTGGATTAGGGGGGGCCTAGGGAACACTGAAGCTTTCTTT. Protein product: CAWIRGGLGNTEAFF.